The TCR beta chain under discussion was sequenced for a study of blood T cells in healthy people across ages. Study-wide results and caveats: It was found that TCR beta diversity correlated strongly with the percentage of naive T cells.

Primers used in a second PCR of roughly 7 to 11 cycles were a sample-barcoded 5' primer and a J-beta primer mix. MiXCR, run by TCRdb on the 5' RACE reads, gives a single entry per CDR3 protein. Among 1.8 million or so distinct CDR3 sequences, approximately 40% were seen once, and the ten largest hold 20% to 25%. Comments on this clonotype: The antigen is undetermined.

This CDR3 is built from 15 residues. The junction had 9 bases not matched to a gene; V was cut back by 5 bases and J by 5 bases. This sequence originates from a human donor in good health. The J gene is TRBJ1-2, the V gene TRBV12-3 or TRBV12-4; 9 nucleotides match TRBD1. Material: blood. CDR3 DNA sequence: TGTGCCAGCAGTCCGGACAGGGGCCTGGGGTATGGCTACACCTTC. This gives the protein CASSPDRGLGYGYTF.